Below are 3 T cell receptor beta chains sequenced from a single sample in a study of T cells in Graves' hyperthyroidism and ophthalmopathy. Amplification yielded TCR beta CDR3 regions, with RNA transcripts as the source. First-round RT-PCR of the TCR CDR3 relied on the HTBI primer set. TCRdb redid the calling of the multiplex PCR reads with MiXCR, one entry per CDR3 protein. Of about 96,000 distinct CDR3 sequences in the sample, under 65% were seen once. The source material was blood. The receptors here all came from a woman aged 40 to 50 with Graves' hyperthyroidism.

Concerning this clonotype: Just one base apart from a much larger clone, this may be a read error. The chain is built from TRBV5-1 and TRBJ1-6; D ambiguous. The germline gives CDR1 SGHRS, CDR2 YFSETQ. The germline V and J ends were trimmed by 1 base and 6 bases, with 5 bases remaining between them. This CDR3 region has 13 residues. This CDR3 is CASSLLANSPLHF. The CDR3 DNA reads TGCGCCAGCAGCTTGCTAGCTAATTCACCCCTCCACTTT.

This clonotype was counted many times. J is TRBJ1-2 and V is TRBV5-4, with TRBD1 identical over 7 bases. Trimming cost V 4 bases and J 4 bases; bases outside gene matches: 4. The CDR3 is made up of 13 amino acids. CDR1 is SGHNT and CDR2 is YYREEE in the germline V gene (reference sequence). CDR3 protein: CASSPGTVYGYTF. The CDR3 nucleotides read TGTGCCAGCAGCCCTGGGACAGTCTATGGCTACACCTTC. Drawing the rest from reference TRBV5-4 and TRBJ1-2, the complete variable domain is ETGVTQSPTHLIKTRGQQVTLRCSSQSGHNTVSWYQQALGQGPQFIFQYYREEENGRGNFPPRFSGLQFPNYSSELNVNALELDDSALYLCASSPGTVYGYTFGSGTRLTVV.

This clonotype has ten or more counts. The genes are TRBV4-1 and TRBJ1-1; D is uncertain. The CDR3 spans 15 residues. Per germline, CDR1 MGHRA and CDR2 YSYEKL. V was shortened by 4 bases and J by 1 base, with 13 bases between the two germline ends. Written as DNA, the CDR3 is TGCGCCAGCAGCCCCGTGGACCGAGGGAACACTGAAGCTTTCTTT. Translated: CASSPVDRGNTEAFF.